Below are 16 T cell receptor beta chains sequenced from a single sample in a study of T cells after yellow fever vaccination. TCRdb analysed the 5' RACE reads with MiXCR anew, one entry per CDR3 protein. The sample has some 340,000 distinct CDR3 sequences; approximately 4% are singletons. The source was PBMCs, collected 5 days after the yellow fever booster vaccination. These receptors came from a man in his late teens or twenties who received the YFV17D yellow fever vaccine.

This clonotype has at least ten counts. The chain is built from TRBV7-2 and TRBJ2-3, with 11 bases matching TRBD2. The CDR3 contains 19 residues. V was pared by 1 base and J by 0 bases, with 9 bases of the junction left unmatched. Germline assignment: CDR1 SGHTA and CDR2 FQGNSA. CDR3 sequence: CASSLGLAGGPSSTDTQYF. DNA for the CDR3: TGTGCCAGCAGCTTAGGGCTAGCGGGGGGCCCTTCTAGCACAGATACGCAGTATTTT.

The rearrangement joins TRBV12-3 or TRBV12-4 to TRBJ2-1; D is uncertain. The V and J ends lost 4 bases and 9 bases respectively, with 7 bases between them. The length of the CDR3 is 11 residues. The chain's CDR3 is CASSYTGEQFF. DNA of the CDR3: TGTGCCAGCAGTTATACGGGTGAGCAGTTCTTC.

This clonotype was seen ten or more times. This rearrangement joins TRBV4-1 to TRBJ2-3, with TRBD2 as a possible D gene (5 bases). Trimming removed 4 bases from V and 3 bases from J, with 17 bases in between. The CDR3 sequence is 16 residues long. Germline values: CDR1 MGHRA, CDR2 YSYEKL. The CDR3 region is CASSRSSVWETDTQYF. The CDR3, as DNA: TGCGCCAGCAGCCGATCTTCGGTTTGGGAGACAGATACGCAGTATTTT.

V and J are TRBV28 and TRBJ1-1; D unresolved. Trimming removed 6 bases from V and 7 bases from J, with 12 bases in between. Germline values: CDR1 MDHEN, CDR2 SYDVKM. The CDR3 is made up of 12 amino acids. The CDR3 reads CASSPSYLEAFF. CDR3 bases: TGTGCCAGCAGCCCGTCCTATCTTGAAGCTTTCTTT.

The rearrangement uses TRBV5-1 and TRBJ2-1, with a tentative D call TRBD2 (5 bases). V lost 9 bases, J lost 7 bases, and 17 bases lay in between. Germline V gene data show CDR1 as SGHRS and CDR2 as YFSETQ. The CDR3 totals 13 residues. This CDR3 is CATRRNGVNEQFF. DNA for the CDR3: TGCGCCACCAGGCGGAACGGGGTGAATGAGCAGTTCTTC.

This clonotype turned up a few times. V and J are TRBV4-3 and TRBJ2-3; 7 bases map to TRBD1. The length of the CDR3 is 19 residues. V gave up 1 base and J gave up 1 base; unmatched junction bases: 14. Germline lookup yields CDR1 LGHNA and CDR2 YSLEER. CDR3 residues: CASSQGVTYDRVGTDTQYF. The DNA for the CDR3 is TGCGCCAGCAGCCAAGGGGTGACTTATGACAGGGTCGGCACAGATACGCAGTATTTT.

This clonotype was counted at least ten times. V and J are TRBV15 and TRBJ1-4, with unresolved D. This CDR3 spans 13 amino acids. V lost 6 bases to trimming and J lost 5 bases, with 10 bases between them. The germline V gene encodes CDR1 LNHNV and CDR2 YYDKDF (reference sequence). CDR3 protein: CATRAAGNEKLFF. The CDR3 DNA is TGTGCCACCAGAGCGGCGGGGAATGAAAAACTGTTTTTT.

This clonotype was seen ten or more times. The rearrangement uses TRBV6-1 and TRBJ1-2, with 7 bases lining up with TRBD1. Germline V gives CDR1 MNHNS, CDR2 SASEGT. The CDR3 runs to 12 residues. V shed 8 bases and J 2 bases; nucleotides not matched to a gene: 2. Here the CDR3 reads CASPGQNYGYTF. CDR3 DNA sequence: TGTGCCAGCCCGGGACAGAACTATGGCTACACCTTC.

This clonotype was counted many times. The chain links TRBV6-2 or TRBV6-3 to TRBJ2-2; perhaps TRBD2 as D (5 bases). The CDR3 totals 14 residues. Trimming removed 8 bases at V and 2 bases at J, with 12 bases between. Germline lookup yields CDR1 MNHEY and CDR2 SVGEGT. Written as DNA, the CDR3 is TGTGCCAGCGATACTAGGGTCAACACCGGGGAGCTGTTTTTT. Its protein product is CASDTRVNTGELFF.

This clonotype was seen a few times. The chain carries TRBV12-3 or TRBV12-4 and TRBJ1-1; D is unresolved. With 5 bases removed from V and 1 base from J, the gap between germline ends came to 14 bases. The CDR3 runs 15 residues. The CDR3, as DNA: TGTGCCAGCAGTCGGGTAAGCGGAGCGAACACTGAAGCTTTCTTT. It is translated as CASSRVSGANTEAFF.

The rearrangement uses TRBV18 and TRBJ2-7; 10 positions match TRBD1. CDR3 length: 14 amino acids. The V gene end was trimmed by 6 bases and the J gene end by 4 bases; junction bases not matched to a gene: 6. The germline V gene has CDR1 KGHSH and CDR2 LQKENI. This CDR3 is CASSFQGQGYEQYV. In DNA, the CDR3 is TGTGCCAGCTCCTTTCAGGGACAGGGGTACGAGCAGTACGTC.

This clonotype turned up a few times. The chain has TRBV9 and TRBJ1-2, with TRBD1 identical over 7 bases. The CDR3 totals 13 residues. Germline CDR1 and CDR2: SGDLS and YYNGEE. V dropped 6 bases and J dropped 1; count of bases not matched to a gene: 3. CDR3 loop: CASTGTVNYGYTF. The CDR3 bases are TGTGCCAGCACCGGGACAGTTAACTATGGCTACACCTTC. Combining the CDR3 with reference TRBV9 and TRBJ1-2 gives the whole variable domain DSGVTQTPKHLITATGQRVTLRCSPRSGDLSVYWYQQSLDQGLQFLIQYYNGEERAKGNILERFSAQQFPDLHSELNLSSLELGDSALYFCASTGTVNYGYTFGSGTRLTVV.

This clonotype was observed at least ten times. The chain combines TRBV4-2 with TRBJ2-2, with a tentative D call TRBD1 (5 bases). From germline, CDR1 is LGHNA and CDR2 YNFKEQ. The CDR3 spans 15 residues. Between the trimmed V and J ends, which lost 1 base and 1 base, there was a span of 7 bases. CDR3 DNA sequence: TGTGCCAGCAGCCAAGGGCAGGGGAACACCGGGGAGCTGTTTTTT. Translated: CASSQGQGNTGELFF.

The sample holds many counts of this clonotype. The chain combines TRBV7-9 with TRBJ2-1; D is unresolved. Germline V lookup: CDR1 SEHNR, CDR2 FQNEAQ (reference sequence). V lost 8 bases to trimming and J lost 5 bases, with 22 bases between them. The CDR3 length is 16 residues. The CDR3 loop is CASSSAAAGPHNEQFF. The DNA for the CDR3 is TGTGCCAGCTCCTCCGCCGCGGCAGGCCCCCACAATGAGCAGTTCTTC.

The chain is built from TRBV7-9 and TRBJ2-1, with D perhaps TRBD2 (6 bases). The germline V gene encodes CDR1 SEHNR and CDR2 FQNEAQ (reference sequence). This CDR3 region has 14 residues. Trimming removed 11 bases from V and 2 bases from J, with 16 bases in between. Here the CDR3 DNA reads TGTGCCTTTACTCTGGGGGGTCCCTACAATGAGCAGTTCTTC. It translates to CAFTLGGPYNEQFF.

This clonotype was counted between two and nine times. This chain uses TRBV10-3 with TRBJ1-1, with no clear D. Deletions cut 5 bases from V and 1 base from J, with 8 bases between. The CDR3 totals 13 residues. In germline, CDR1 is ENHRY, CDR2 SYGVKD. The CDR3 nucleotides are TGTGCCATCAGTCCCGGCAGGAACACTGAAGCTTTCTTT. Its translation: CAISPGRNTEAFF.